These T cell receptor beta chains were read from a single sample in a study of cytomegalovirus exposure and HLA in healthy donors. Method: immunoSEQ multiplex PCR; TCRdb's copy keeps in-frame clones and lacks some. The sample totals roughly 120,000 clones. Sequencing was performed on PBMCs. Receptor source: a man aged 18 to 29 in good health and CMV-seronegative. Each CDR3 is given with its conserved first and last residue.

>TRBV5-1|TRBJ1-4
CASSTDRDVGEKLFF
>TRBV11-2|TRBJ1-1
CASSFPGNTEAFF
>TRBV7-2|TRBJ1-1
CASSPDQGQPNTEAFF
>TRBV30|TRBJ2-7
CAWSDKGSASYEQYF
>TRBV2|TRBJ1-4
CASTIGQGAGEKLFF
>TRBV6-5|TRBJ2-7
CASRRTGGNAYEQYF
>TRBV6-6|TRBJ2-5
CASHRTGAGQETQYF
>TRBV18|TRBJ1-1
CASSPLPMDTMNTEAFF
>TRBV30|TRBJ1-2
CAWSVQQIYGYTF
>TRBV29-1|TRBJ1-5
CSVETTSNQPQHF